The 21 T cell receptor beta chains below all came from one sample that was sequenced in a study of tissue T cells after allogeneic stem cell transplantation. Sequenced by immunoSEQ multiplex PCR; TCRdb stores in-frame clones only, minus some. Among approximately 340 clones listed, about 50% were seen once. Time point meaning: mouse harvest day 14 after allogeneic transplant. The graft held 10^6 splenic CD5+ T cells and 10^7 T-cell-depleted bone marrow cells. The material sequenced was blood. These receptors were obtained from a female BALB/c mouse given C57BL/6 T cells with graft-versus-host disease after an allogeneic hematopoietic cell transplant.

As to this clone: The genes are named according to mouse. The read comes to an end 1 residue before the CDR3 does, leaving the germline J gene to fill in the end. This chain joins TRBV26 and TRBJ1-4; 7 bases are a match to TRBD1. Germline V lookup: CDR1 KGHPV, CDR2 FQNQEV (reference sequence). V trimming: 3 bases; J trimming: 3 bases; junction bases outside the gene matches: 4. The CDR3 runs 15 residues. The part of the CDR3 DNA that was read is TGTGCCAGCAGTCTAGAGGGGGCGGCCAACGAAAGATTATTT. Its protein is CASSLEGAANERLF. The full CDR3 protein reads CASSLEGAANERLFF.

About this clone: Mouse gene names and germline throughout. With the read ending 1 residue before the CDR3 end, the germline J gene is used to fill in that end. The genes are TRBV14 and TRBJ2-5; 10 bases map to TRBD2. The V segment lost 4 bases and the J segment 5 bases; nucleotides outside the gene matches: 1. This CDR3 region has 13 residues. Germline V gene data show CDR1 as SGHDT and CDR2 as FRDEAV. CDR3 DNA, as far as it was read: TGTGCCAGCAGTCGGGACTGGGGAGACACCCAGTAC. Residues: CASSRDWGDTQY. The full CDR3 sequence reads CASSRDWGDTQYF. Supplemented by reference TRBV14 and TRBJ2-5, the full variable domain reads EAGVTQSPRYAVLQEGQAVSFWCDPISGHDTLYWYQQPRDQGPQLLVYFRDEAVIDNSQLPSDRFSAVRPKGTNSTLKIQSAKQGDTATYLCASSRDWGDTQYFGPGTRLLVL.

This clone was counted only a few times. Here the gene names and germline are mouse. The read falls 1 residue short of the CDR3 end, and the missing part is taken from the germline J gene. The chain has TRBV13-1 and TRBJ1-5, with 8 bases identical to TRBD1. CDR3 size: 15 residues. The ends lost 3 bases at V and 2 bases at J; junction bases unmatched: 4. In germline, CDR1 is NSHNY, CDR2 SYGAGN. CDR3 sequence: CASSGDRGDNQAPLF. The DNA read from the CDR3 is TGTGCCAGCAGTGGCGACAGGGGTGACAACCAGGCTCCGCTT.

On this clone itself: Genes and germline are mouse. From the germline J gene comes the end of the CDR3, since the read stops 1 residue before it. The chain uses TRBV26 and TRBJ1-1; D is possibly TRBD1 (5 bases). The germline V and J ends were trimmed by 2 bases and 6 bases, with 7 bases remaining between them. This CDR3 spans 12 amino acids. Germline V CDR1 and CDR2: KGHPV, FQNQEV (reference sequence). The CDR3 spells CASSLGTSEVFF. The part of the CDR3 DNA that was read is TGTGCCAGCAGTCTGGGGACCTCAGAAGTCTTC.

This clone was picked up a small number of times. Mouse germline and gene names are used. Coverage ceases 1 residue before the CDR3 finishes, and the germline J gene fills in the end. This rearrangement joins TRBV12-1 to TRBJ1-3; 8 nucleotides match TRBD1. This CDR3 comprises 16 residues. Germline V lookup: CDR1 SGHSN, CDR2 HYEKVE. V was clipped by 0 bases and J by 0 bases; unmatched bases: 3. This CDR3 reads CASSLEDRVSGNTLYF. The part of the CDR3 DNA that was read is TGTGCCAGCTCTCTCGAGGACAGGGTTTCTGGAAATACGCTCTAT.

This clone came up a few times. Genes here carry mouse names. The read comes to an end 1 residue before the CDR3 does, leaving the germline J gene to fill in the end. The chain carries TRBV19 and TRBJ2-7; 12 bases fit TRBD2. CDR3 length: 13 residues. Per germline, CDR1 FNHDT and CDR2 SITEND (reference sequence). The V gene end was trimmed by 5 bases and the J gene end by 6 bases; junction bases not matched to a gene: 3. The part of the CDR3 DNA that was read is TGTGCCAGCAGAGACTGGGGGGGCGCTGAACAGTAC. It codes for CASRDWGGAEQY. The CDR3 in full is CASRDWGGAEQYF.

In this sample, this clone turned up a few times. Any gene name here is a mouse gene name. The CDR3: CASSSPGLGSAEQFF. The sequenced part of the CDR3 DNA is TGTGCCAGCAGCTCCCCGGGACTGGGGAGTGCTGAGCAGTTC. The rearrangement links TRBV3 to TRBJ2-1; 10 positions match TRBD2. The read finishes 1 residue shy of the CDR3 end, and the germline J gene is used to complete it. The J segment lost 6 bases and the V segment lost 4 bases, leaving 6 bases of the junction unmatched. Germline-derived CDR1 and CDR2 are SNHLY and FYNGKV (reference sequence). The length of the CDR3 is 15 residues.

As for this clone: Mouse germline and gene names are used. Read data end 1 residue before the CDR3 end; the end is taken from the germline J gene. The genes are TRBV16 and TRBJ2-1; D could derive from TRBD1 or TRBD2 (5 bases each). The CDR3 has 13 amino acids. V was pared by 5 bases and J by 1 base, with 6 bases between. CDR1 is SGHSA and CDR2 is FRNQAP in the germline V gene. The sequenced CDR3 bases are TGTGCAAGCAGCCGGGACAACTATGCTGAGCAGTTC. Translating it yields CASSRDNYAEQF. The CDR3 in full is CASSRDNYAEQFF.

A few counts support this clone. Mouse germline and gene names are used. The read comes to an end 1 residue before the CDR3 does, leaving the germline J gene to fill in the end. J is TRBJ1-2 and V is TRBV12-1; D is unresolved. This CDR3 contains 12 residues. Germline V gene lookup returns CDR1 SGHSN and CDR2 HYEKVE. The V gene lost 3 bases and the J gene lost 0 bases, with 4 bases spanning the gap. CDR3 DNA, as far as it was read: TGTGCCAGCTCTTGGGCAAACTCCGACTACACC. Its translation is CASSWANSDYT. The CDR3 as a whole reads CASSWANSDYTF.

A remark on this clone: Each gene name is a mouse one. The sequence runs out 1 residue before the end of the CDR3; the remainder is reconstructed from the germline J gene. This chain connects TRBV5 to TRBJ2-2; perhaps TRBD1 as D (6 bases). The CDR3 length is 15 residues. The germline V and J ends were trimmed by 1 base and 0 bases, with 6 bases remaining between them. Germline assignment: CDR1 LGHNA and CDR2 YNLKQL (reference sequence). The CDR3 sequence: CASSQGTANTGQLYF. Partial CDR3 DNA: TGTGCCAGCAGCCAAGGGACAGCAAACACCGGGCAGCTCTAC.

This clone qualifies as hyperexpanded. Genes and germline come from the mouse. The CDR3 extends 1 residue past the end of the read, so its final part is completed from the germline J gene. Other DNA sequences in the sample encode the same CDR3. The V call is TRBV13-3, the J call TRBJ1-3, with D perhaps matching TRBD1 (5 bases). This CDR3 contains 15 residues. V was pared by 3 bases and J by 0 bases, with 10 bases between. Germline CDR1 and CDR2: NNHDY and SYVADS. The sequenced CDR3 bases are TGTGCCAGCAGTGGGGGGTCCCATTCTGGAAATACGCTCTAT. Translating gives CASSGGSHSGNTLY. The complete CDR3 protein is CASSGGSHSGNTLYF.

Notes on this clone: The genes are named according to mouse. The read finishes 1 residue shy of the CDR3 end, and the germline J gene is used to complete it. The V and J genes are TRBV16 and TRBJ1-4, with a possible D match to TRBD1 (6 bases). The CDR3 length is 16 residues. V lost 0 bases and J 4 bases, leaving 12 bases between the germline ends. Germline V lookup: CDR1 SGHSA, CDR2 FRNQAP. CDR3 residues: CASSLEGGGINERLFF. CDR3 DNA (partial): TGTGCAAGCAGCTTAGAGGGGGGCGGAATCAACGAAAGATTATTT.

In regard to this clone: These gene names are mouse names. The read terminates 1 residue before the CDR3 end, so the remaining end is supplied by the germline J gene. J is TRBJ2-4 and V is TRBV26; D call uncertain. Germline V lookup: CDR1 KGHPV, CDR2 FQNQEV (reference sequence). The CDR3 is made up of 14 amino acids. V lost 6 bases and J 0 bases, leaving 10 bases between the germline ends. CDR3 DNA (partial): TGTGCCAGCAGCTATACAACTAGTCAAAACACCTTGTAC. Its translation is CASSYTTSQNTLY. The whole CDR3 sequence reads CASSYTTSQNTLYF.

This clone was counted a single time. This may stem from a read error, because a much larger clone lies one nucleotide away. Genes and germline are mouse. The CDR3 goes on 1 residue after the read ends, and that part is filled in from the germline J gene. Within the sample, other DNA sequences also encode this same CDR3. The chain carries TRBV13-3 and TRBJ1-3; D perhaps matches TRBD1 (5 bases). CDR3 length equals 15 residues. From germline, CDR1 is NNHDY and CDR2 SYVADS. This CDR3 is CASSGGSHSGNTLYF. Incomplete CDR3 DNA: TGTGCCAGCAGTGGGGGGTCCCATTCTGGAAATACACTCTAT.

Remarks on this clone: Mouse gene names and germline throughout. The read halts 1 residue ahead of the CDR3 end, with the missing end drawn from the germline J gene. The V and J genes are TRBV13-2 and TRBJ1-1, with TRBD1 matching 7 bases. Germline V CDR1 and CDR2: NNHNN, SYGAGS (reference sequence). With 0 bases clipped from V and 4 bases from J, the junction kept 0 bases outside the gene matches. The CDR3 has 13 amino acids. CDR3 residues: CASGDGQGTEVFF. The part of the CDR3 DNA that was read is TGTGCCAGCGGTGATGGACAGGGCACAGAAGTCTTC.

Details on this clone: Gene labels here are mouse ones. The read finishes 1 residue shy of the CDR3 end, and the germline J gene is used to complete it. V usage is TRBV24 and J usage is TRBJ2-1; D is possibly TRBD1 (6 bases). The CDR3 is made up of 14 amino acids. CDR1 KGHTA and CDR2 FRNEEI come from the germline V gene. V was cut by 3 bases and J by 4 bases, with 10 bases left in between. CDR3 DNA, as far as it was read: TGTGCCAGCAGTCTCCACAGGGAATATGCTGAGCAGTTC. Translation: CASSLHREYAEQF. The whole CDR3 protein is CASSLHREYAEQFF.

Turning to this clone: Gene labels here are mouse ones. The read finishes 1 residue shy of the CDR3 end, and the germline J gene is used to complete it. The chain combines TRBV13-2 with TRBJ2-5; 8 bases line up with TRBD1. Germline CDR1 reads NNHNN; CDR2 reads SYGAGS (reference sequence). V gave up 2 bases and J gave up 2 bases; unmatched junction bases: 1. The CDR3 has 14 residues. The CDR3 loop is CASGEDRVQDTQYF. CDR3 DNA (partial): TGTGCCAGCGGTGAGGACAGGGTCCAAGACACCCAGTAC.

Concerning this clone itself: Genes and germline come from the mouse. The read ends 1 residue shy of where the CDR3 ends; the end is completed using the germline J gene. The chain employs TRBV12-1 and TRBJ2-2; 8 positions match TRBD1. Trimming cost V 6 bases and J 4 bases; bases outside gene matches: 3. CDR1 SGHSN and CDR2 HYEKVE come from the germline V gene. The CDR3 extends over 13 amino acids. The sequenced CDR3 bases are TGTGCCAGCGGCAGGGGGCGCACCGGGCAGCTCTAC. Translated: CASGRGRTGQLY. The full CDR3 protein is CASGRGRTGQLYF.

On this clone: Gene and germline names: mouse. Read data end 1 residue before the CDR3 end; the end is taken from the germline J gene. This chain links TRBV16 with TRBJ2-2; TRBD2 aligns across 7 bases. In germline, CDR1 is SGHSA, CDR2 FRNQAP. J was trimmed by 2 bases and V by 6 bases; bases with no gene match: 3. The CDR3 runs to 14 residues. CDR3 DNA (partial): TGTGCAAGCAGAGACTGGGAGAACACCGGGCAGCTCTAC. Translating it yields CASRDWENTGQLY. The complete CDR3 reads CASRDWENTGQLYF. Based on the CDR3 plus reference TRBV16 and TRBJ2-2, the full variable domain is NAGVIQTPRHKVTGKGQEATLWCEPISGHSAVFWYRQTIVQGLEFLTYFRNQAPIDDSGMPKERFSAQMPNQSHSTLKIQSTQPQDSAVYLCASRDWENTGQLYFGEGSKLTVL.

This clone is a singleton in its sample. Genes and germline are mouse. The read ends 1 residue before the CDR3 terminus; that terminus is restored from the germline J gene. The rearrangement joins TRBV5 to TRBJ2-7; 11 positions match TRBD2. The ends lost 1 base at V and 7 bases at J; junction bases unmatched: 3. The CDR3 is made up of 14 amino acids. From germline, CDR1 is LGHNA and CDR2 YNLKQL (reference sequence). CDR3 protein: CASSQGTGGREQYF. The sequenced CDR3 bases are TGTGCCAGCAGCCAAGGGACTGGGGGGCGAGAACAGTAC.

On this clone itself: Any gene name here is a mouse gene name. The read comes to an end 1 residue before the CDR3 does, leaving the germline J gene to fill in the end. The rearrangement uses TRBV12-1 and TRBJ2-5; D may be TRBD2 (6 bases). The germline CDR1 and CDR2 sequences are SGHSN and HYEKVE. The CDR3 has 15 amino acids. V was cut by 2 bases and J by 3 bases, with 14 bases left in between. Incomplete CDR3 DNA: TGTGCCAGCTCTCCCGCCTCTGGGGCGCAAGACACCCAGTAC. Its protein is CASSPASGAQDTQY. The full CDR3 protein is CASSPASGAQDTQYF.